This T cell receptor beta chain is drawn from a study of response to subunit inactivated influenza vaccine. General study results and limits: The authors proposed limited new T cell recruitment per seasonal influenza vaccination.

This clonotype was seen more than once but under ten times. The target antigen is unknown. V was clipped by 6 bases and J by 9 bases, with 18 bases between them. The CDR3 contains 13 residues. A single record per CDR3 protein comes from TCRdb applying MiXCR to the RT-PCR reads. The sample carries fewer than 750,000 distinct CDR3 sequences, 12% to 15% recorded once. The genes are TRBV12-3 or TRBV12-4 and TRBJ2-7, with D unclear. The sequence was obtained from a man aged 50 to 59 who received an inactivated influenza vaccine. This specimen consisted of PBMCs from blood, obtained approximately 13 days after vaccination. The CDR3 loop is CASSQRGPDVQYF. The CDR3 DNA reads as TGTGCCAGCAGCCAGCGTGGCCCAGATGTGCAGTACTTC.